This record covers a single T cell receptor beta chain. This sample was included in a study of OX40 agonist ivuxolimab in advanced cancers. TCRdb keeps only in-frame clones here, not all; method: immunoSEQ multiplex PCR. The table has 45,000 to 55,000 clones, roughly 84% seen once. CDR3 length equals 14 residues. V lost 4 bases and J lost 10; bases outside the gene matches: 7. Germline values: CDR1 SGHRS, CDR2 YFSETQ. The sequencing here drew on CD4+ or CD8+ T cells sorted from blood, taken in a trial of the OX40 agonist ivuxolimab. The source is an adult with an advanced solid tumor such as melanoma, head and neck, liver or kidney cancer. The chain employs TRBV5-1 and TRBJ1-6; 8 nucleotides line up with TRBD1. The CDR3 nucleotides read TGCGCCAGCAGCGCTACAGGGGGGGACTCACCCCTCCACTTT. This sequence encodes CASSATGGDSPLHF. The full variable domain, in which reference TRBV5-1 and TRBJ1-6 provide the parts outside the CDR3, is KAGVTQTPRYLIKTRGQQVTLSCSPISGHRSVSWYQQTPGQGLQFLFEYFSETQRNKGNFPGRFSGRQFSNSRSEMNVSTLELGDSALYLCASSATGGDSPLHFGNGTRLTVT.